This section outlines one T cell receptor (beta chain) sequence together with its context. Within the sample, other DNA sequences also encode this same CDR3. V was cut by 4 bases and J by 1 base, with 12 bases left in between. CDR1 is SGHRS and CDR2 is YFSETQ in the germline V gene. The CDR3 is made up of 14 amino acids. The PCR made use of 60 Vbeta and 13 Jbeta primers. Assay: immunoSEQ multiplex PCR; the TCRdb copy retains only in-frame clones and omits some. The sample records some 170,000 clones, 80% to 90% being singletons. The source of the sample is a study of cytomegalovirus exposure and HLA in healthy donors.

The sequence derives from a man aged 50-60 years in good health and CMV-seropositive. This chain links TRBV5-1 with TRBJ2-7, with a weak D call TRBD1 (5 bases). Material: PBMCs. CDR3 in amino acids: CASSLRQGSYEQYF. The CDR3 DNA follows: TGCGCCAGCAGCCTGCGGCAGGGTTCCTACGAGCAGTACTTC. Full variable domain (missing parts from reference TRBV5-1 and TRBJ2-7): KAGVTQTPRYLIKTRGQQVTLSCSPISGHRSVSWYQQTPGQGLQFLFEYFSETQRNKGNFPGRFSGRQFSNSRSEMNVSTLELGDSALYLCASSLRQGSYEQYFGPGTRLTVT.